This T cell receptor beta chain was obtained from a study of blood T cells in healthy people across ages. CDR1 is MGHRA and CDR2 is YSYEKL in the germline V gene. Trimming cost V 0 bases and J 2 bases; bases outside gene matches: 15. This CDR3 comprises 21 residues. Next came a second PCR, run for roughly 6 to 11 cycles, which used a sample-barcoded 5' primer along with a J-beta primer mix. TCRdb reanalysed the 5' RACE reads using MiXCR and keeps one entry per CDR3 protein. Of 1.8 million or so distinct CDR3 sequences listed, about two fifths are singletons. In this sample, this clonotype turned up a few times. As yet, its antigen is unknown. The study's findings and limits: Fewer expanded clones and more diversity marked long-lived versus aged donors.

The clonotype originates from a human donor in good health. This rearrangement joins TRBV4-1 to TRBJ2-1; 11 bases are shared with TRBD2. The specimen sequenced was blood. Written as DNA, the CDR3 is TGCGCCAGCAGCCAAGAGGAGGTGGGACTAGCGGAGCTCGACCCCTACAATGAGCAGTTCTTC. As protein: CASSQEEVGLAELDPYNEQFF.